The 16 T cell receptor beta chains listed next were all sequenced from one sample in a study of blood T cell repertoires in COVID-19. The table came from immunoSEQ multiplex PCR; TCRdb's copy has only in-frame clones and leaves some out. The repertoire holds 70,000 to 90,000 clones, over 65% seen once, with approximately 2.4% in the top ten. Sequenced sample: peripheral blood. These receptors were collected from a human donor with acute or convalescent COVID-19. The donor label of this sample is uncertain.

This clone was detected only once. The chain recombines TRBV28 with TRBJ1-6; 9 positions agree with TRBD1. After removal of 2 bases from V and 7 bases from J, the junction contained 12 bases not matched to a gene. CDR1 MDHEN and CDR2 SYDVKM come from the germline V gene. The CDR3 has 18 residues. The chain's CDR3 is CASSLATGGGVINSPLHF. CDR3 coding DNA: TGTGCCAGCAGTTTAGCGACAGGGGGTGGGGTGATCAATTCACCCCTCCACTTT. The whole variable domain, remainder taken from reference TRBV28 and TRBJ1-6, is DVKVTQSSRYLVKRTGEKVFLECVQDMDHENMFWYRQDPGLGLRLIYFSYDVKMKEKGDIPEGYSVSREKKERFSLILESASTNQTSMYLCASSLATGGGVINSPLHFGNGTRLTVT.

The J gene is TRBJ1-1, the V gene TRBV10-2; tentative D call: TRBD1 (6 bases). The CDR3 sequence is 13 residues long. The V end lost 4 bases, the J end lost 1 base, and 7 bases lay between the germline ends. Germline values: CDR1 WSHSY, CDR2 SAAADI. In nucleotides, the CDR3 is TGCGCCAGCAGTGTCAGGGGGAACACTGAAGCTTTCTTT. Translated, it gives CASSVRGNTEAFF.

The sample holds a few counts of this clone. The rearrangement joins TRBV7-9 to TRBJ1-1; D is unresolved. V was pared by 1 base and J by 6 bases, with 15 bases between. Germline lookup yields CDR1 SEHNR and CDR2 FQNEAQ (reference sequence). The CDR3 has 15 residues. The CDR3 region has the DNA TGTGCCAGCAGCTTAGACGGACTTAGGAGCGCTGAAGCTTTCTTT. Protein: CASSLDGLRSAEAFF.

The CDR3 protein is CASSLQWGNTIYF. DNA of the CDR3: TGTGCCAGCAGCTTACAGTGGGGAAACACCATATATTTT. The V call is TRBV5-4, the J call TRBJ1-3; D call uncertain. The V end lost 2 bases, the J end lost 4 bases, and 7 bases lay between the germline ends. This CDR3 has 13 residues. Germline CDR1 SGHNT, CDR2 YYREEE (reference sequence).

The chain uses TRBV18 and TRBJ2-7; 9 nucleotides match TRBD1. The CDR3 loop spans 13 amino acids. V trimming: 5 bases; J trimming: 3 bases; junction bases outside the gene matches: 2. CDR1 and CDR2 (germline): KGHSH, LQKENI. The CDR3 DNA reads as TGTGCCAGCTCAAAGGGACAGGGCTACGAGCAGTACGTC. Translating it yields CASSKGQGYEQYV.

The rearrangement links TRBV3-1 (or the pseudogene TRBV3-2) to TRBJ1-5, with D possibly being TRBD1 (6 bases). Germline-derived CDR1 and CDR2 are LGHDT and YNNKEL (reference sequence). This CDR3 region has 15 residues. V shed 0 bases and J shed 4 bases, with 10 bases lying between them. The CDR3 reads CASSQDHRENQPQHF. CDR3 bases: TGTGCCAGCAGCCAAGATCACAGGGAAAATCAGCCCCAGCATTTT.

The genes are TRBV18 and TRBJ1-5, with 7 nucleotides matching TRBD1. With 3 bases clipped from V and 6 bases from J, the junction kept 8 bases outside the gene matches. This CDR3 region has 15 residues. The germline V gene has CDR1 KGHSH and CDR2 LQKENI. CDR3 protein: CASSPHTGVGQPQHF. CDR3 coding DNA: TGTGCCAGCTCACCCCACACAGGGGTTGGTCAGCCCCAGCATTTT.

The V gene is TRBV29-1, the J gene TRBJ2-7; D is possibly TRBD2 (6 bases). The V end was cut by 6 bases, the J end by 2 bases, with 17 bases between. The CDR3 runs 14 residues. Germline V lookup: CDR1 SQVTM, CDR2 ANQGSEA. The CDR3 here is CSVDGGAGAYEQYF. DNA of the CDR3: TGCAGCGTAGACGGGGGAGCGGGTGCCTACGAGCAGTACTTC.

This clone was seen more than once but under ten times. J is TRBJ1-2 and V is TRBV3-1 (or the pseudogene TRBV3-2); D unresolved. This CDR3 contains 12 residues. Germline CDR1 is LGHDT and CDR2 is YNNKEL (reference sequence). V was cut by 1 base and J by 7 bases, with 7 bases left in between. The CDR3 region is CASSQAEGGYTF. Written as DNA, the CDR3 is TGTGCCAGCAGCCAAGCGGAGGGTGGCTACACCTTC.

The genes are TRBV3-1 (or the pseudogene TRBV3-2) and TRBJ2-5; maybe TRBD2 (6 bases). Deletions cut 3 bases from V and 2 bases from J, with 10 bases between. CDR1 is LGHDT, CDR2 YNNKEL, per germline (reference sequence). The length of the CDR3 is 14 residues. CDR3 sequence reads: CASSHRRDQETQYF. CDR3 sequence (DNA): TGTGCCAGCAGCCACAGGCGGGATCAAGAGACCCAGTACTTC.

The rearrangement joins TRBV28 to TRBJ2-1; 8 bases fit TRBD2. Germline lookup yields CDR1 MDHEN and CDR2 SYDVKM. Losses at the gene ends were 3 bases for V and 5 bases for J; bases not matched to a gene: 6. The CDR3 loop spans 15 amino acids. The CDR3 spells CASSFSGVFDNEQFF. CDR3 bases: TGTGCCAGCAGTTTTAGCGGGGTATTTGACAATGAGCAGTTCTTC.

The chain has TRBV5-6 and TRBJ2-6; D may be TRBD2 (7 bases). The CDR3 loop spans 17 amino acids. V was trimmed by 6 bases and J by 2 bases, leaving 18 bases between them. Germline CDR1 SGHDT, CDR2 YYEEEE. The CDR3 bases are TGTGCCAGCACCGCGAGGGGGGGGCGCGCTGGGGCCAACGTCCTGACTTTC. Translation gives CASTARGGRAGANVLTF.

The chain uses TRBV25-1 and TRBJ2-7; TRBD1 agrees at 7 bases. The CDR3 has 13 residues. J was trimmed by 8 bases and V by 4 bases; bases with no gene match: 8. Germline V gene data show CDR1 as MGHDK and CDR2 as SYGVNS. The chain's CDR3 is CASSVTGVYKQYF. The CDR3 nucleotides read TGTGCCAGCAGTGTTACAGGGGTTTACAAGCAGTACTTC.

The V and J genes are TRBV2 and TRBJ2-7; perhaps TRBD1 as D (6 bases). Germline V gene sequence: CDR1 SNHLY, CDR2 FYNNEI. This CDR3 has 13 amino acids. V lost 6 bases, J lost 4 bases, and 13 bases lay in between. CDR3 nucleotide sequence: TGTGCCAGCAGAGTAACAGGGTCATACGAGCAGTACGTC. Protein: CASRVTGSYEQYV.

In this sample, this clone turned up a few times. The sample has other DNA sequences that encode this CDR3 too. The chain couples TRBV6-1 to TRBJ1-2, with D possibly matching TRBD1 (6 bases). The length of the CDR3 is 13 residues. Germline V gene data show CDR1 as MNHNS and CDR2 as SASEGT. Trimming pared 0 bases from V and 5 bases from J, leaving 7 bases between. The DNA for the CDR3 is TGTGCCAGCAGTGAAGCAGGGGGTTATGGCTACACCTTC. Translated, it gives CASSEAGGYGYTF.

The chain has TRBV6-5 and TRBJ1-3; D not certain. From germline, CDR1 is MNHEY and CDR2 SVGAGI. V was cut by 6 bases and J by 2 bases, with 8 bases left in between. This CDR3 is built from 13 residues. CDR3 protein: CASRSGTGNTIYF. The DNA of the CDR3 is TGTGCCAGCAGGTCGGGGACTGGAAACACCATATATTTT.